A selection of T cell receptor beta chains follows, all from one sample in a study of blood T cell repertoires in COVID-19. Sequencing used immunoSEQ multiplex PCR; TCRdb keeps in-frame clones, though not all of them. The sample has about 140,000 clones, around 90% seen once. The source material was peripheral blood. The receptors were gathered from a man in his 70s with acute or convalescent COVID-19. The CDR3 runs from the conserved cysteine through the conserved F or W. Each record gives: D gene, V gene, J gene, clone size, CDR3 DNA, CDR3 protein. A D gene is named only where the DNA matches it firmly. Clone sizes are given selectively: once, few, many, or a class where the clone is expanded.

TRBD1	TRBV28	TRBJ2-1	-	TGTGCCAGCAGTACAGGGGGCGGGGCAGGTGAGCAGTTCTTC	CASSTGGGAGEQFF
-	TRBV19	TRBJ1-5	-	TGTGCCAGTAGTCCCCCCGGGGGTTGGGGTCAGCCCCAGCATTTT	CASSPPGGWGQPQHF
TRBD1	TRBV14	TRBJ1-4	once	TGTGCCAGCAGCCAAGGGACAGGGTTTAGGGAAAAACTGTTTTTT	CASSQGTGFREKLFF
TRBD2	TRBV28	TRBJ2-5	-	TGTGCCAGCAGTCCTCGACTAGCGGAAAGGTGGGGGCAAGAGACCCAGTACTTC	CASSPRLAERWGQETQYF
TRBD1	TRBV27	TRBJ1-4	-	TGTGCCAGCAGAGGGACAGCCCGTAATGAAAAACTGTTTTTT	CASRGTARNEKLFF
TRBD1	TRBV5-1	TRBJ1-1	once	TGCGCCAGCAGCCCTGGGACAGACACTGAAGCTTTCTTT	CASSPGTDTEAFF
-	TRBV2	TRBJ1-1	-	TGTGCCAGCAAGCGGGAACCACTCTATCAAAACACTGAAGCTTTCTTT	CASKREPLYQNTEAFF
-	TRBV19	TRBJ1-2	-	TGTGCCAGTAGTATAACGGGGGGCTCTGGCTACACCTTC	CASSITGGSGYTF
-	TRBV6-5	TRBJ1-2	-	TGTGCCAGCAGTTACTCGACAGGCAACAACTATGGCTACACCTTC	CASSYSTGNNYGYTF
TRBD1	TRBV27	TRBJ2-3	-	TGTGCCAGCAGCCTGTGGACAGGGGGTAGGGATACGCAGTATTTT	CASSLWTGGRDTQYF
-	TRBV5-1	TRBJ1-1	-	TGCGCCAGCAGCCCGCGAAGTATGAGGGTCGCTGAAGCTTTCTTT	CASSPRSMRVAEAFF
-	TRBV2	TRBJ2-4	-	TGTGCCAGCAGTGACCTGACTAGTTTAGCCAAAAACATTCAGTACTTC	CASSDLTSLAKNIQYF
-	TRBV5-1	TRBJ2-1	-	TGCGCCAGCAGTCGGGACTTAAGCTCCTACAATGAGCAGTTCTTC	CASSRDLSSYNEQFF
TRBD1	TRBV6-5	TRBJ1-1	-	TGTGCCAGCAGACCCGACAGGGGGGAAGCTTTCTTT	CASRPDRGEAFF
TRBD1	TRBV5-1	TRBJ1-5	-	TGCGCCAGCAGCTTGGGGACAGGGGGAGAACAGCCCCAGCATTTT	CASSLGTGGEQPQHF
TRBD2	TRBV10-1	TRBJ2-5	-	TGCGCCAGCAGTGCGGGGACTAGCGGAGGCCAAGAGACCCAGTACTTC	CASSAGTSGGQETQYF
TRBD2	TRBV9	TRBJ2-1	-	TGTGCCAGCAGCGTAGTTCCGGGGGGCTCCTACAATGAGCAGTTCTTC	CASSVVPGGSYNEQFF
-	TRBV3-1/TRBV3-2	TRBJ2-7	-	TGTGCCAGCAGCCCTAATACAGGGAGTACTTACGAGCAGTACTTC	CASSPNTGSTYEQYF
-	TRBV7-6	TRBJ1-5	-	TGTGCCAGCAGCGCTACTCCCCCCGGGACTAATAGCAATCAGCCCCAGCATTTT	CASSATPPGTNSNQPQHF
TRBD1	TRBV27	TRBJ2-7	-	TGTGCCAGCAGTTCAACCGGGACAGCCACCTACGAGCAGTACTTC	CASSSTGTATYEQYF